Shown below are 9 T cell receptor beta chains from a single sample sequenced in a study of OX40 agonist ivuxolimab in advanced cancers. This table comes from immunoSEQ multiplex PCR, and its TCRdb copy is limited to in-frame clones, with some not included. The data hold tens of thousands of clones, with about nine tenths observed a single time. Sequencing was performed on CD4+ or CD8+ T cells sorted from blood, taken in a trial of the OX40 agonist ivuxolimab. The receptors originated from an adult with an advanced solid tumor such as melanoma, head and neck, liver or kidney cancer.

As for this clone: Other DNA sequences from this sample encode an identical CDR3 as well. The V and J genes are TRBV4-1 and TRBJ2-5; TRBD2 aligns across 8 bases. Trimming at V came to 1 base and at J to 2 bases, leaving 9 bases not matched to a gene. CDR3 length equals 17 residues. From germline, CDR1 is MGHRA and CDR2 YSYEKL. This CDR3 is CASSQVGLAGFQETQYF. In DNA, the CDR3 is TGCGCCAGCAGCCAAGTGGGGCTAGCGGGCTTTCAAGAGACCCAGTACTTC.

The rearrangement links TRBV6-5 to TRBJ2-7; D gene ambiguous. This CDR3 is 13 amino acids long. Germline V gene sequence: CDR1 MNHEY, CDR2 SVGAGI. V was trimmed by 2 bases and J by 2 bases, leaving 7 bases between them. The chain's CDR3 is CASSYALAYEQYF. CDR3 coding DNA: TGTGCCAGCAGTTACGCGCTAGCCTACGAGCAGTACTTC.

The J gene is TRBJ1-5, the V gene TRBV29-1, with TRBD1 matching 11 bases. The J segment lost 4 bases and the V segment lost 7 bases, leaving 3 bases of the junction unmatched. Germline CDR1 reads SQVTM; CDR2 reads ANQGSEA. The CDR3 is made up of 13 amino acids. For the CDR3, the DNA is TGCAGCGCTGGGACAGGGGGAAATCAGCCCCAGCATTTT. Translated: CSAGTGGNQPQHF.

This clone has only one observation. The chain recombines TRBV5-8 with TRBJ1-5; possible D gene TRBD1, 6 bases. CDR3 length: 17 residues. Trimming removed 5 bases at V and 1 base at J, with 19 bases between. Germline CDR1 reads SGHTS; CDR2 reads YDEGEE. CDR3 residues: CASRHADKGGSNQPQHF. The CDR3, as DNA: TGTGCCAGCAGGCACGCTGACAAAGGGGGGAGCAATCAGCCCCAGCATTTT. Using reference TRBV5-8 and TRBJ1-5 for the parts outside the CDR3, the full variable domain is EAGVTQSPTHLIKTRGQQATLRCSPISGHTSVYWYQQALGLGLQFLLWYDEGEERNRGNFPPRFSGRQFPNYSSELNVNALELEDSALYLCASRHADKGGSNQPQHFGDGTRLSIL.

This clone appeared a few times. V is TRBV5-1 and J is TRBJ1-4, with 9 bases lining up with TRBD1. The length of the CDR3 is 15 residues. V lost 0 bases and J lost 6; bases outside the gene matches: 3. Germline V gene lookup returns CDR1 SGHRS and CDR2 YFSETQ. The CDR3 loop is CASSLEGQGYEKLFF. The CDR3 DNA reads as TGCGCCAGCAGCTTGGAGGGACAGGGATATGAAAAACTGTTTTTT.

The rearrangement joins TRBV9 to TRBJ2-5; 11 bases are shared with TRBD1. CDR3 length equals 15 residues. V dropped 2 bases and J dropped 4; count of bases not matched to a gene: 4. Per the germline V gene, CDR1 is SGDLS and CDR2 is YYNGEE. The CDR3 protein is CASSVTGTGGETQYF. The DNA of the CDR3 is TGTGCCAGCAGCGTGACCGGGACAGGGGGAGAGACCCAGTACTTC.

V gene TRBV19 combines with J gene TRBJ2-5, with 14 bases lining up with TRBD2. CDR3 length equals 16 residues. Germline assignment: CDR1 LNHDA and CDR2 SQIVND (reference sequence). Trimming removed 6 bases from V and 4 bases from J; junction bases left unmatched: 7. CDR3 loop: CASSLGTSGGGETQYF. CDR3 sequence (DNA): TGTGCCAGTAGCCTCGGGACTAGCGGGGGCGGAGAGACCCAGTACTTC.

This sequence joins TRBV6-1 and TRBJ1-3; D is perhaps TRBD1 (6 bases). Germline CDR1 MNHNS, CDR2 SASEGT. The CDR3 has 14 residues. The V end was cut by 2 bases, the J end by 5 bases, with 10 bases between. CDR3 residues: CASSEWDNRNTIYF. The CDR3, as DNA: TGTGCCAGCAGTGAATGGGACAACCGAAACACCATATATTTT.

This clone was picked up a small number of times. The CDR3 DNA reads as TGTGCCAGCAGTTACTCGGGGGCTACTATCTACGAGCAGTACTTC. Amino acid sequence: CASSYSGATIYEQYF. This chain connects TRBV6-5 to TRBJ2-7, with D possibly matching TRBD1 (6 bases). Germline V lookup: CDR1 MNHEY, CDR2 SVGAGI. V lost 0 bases and J lost 3, with 12 bases in between. CDR3 length equals 15 residues.